Included here is one T cell receptor (beta chain) sequence, with context. The target antigen is unknown. Data came from immunoSEQ multiplex PCR; TCRdb stores just in-frame clones and leaves some out. The sample has about 100,000 clones, approximately 87% seen once. This sample was included in a study of T cell responses to AZD1222 COVID-19 vaccine. Findings and limits, study-wide: Baseline seropositivity occurred in only a handful of AZD1222 recipients. Unmutated variant regions reportedly attract nearly half of all spike-specific TCRs.

V trimming: 0 bases; J trimming: 9 bases; junction bases outside the gene matches: 4. The CDR3 has 15 residues. From germline, CDR1 is SGHRS and CDR2 YFSETQ. This rearrangement joins TRBV5-1 to TRBJ1-6; TRBD1 matches 9 bases. This clonotype was sampled from an adult in good health. The sequences come from peripheral blood, collected on day 0 of AZD1222 vaccination. CDR3 sequence: CASSLEGTGSSPLHF. The CDR3 region has the DNA TGCGCCAGCAGCTTGGAGGGGACAGGGAGTTCACCCCTCCACTTT.